A selection of T cell receptor beta chains follows, all from one sample in a study of T-cell reconstitution after alpha-beta-depleted transplantation in children. In TCRdb, the PCR reads were re-called with MiXCR into one record per CDR3 protein. This table has under 400,000 distinct CDR3 sequences, over 20% appearing once. The material was PBMCs, mostly from graft donor cells, obtained 180 days after TCRalphabeta/CD19-depleted stem cell transplant. The receptors come from a male patient aged 10 to 17 who had a stem cell transplant for acute lymphoblastic leukemia, so the T cells may come from the graft donor. Each CDR3 is given with its conserved first and last residue. D genes are given only for firm matches. Expanded clones get a size class; other rows say once, few or many, or leave the size out.

j_gene	v_gene	abundance	d_gene	CDR3aa	CDR3nt
TRBJ2-1	TRBV9	-	TRBD2	CASSAWTSGSRNEQFF	TGTGCCAGCAGCGCCTGGACTAGCGGGAGTAGGAATGAGCAGTTCTTC
TRBJ1-5	TRBV5-1	many	-	CASSLTSLAQPQHF	TGCGCCAGCAGCCTCACATCGTTAGCACAGCCCCAGCATTTT
TRBJ1-5	TRBV5-8	-	TRBD1	CASSTWTGFDQPQHF	TGTGCCAGCAGCACATGGACAGGGTTCGATCAGCCCCAGCATTTT
TRBJ1-1	TRBV11-3	-	-	CASSRQREAFF	TGTGCCAGCAGCCGACAGCGAGAAGCTTTCTTT
TRBJ2-1	TRBV12-3/TRBV12-4	many	-	CASRVTYNEQFF	TGTGCCAGCCGGGTTACCTACAATGAGCAGTTCTTC
TRBJ1-4	TRBV27	-	-	CASRTYRNYNEKLFF	TGTGCCAGCAGGACGTACAGGAATTATAATGAAAAACTGTTTTTT
TRBJ2-1	TRBV9	few	TRBD2	CASSVERREAPYSYNEQFF	TGTGCCAGCAGCGTAGAAAGGCGGGAGGCCCCCTATTCCTACAATGAGCAGTTCTTC
TRBJ2-5	TRBV5-1	few	TRBD2	CASSWGLAGEETQYF	TGCGCCAGCAGCTGGGGACTAGCGGGAGAAGAGACCCAGTACTTC
TRBJ2-7	TRBV5-1	-	-	CASTPGTTTYEQYF	TGCGCCAGCACCCCCGGGACAACTACCTACGAGCAGTACTTC
TRBJ2-1	TRBV7-7	-	-	CASSFYLGRRAWNEQFF	TGTGCCAGCAGCTTTTACTTAGGGCGCCGTGCTTGGAATGAGCAGTTCTTC
TRBJ2-3	TRBV4-1	few	TRBD2	CASSPLLAGVRTDTQYF	TGCGCCAGCAGCCCTTTACTAGCGGGAGTACGCACAGATACGCAGTATTTT
TRBJ2-1	TRBV12-3/TRBV12-4	-	-	CASSLPQGRGYNEQFF	TGTGCCAGCAGTTTGCCCCAGGGACGTGGGTACAATGAGCAGTTCTTC
TRBJ2-1	TRBV7-3	-	-	CASRYRLSSYNEQFF	TGTGCCAGCAGATACCGGTTGAGCTCCTACAATGAGCAGTTCTTC
TRBJ2-1	TRBV20-1	few	-	CSARGAGPYNEQFF	TGCAGTGCTAGGGGGGCCGGGCCCTACAATGAGCAGTTCTTC
TRBJ2-1	TRBV7-3	-	-	CASSLSWGPYNEQFF	TGTGCCAGCAGCTTAAGCTGGGGCCCCTACAATGAGCAGTTCTTC
TRBJ2-3	TRBV5-1	-	TRBD2	CASSSVAGGPDTQYF	TGCGCCAGCAGCTCAGTAGCGGGAGGGCCCGATACGCAGTATTTT
TRBJ2-5	TRBV5-1	-	TRBD2	CASSLTHSLRLAGDTETQYF	TGCGCCAGCAGCTTAACACATAGTCTTCGACTAGCGGGAGACACAGAGACCCAGTACTTC
TRBJ1-5	TRBV11-2	few	-	CASSLRGPAGLGNQPQHF	TGTGCCAGCAGCCTCAGAGGGCCTGCAGGCCTCGGTAATCAGCCCCAGCATTTT
TRBJ2-2	TRBV7-3	few	-	CASSPSPTNTGELFF	TGTGCCAGCAGCCCCTCCCCTACGAACACCGGGGAGCTGTTTTTT
TRBJ2-1	TRBV7-9	few	TRBD2	CASSYGLAGDEQFF	TGTGCCAGCAGCTACGGACTAGCGGGAGATGAGCAGTTCTTC
TRBJ2-5	TRBV7-9	-	-	CASSLGSPYQETQYF	TGTGCCAGCAGCTTAGGGTCACCGTACCAAGAGACCCAGTACTTC
TRBJ2-1	TRBV10-3	few	-	CAIRDSKSNEQFF	TGTGCCATCAGGGACAGCAAATCCAATGAGCAGTTCTTC
TRBJ2-1	TRBV29-1	few	-	CSSGTGRNNEQFF	TGCAGCTCGGGGACTGGGCGAAACAATGAGCAGTTCTTC
TRBJ2-3	TRBV4-2	-	-	CASSQGFGGWGTDTQYF	TGTGCCAGCAGCCAAGGTTTCGGAGGATGGGGCACAGATACGCAGTATTTT
TRBJ1-1	TRBV7-9	few	-	CASSFLGVMNTEAFF	TGTGCCAGCAGCTTTTTGGGAGTGATGAACACTGAAGCTTTCTTT
TRBJ2-2	TRBV27	once	-	CASSLFAGAHTGELFF	TGTGCCAGCAGTTTATTTGCTGGGGCCCACACCGGGGAGCTGTTTTTT
TRBJ2-7	TRBV12-3/TRBV12-4	few	-	CASVGVGRKARQYF	TGTGCCAGCGTCGGCGTCGGTAGGAAGGCGAGGCAGTACTTC
TRBJ1-2	TRBV6-6	few	-	CASSFGGYYGYTF	TGTGCCAGCAGTTTTGGGGGGTACTATGGCTACACCTTC
TRBJ2-1	TRBV6-5	-	TRBD2	CASSSWTSGSHEQFF	TGTGCCAGCAGTTCTTGGACTAGCGGGAGTCATGAGCAGTTCTTC
TRBJ2-3	TRBV10-1	-	-	CASSEGGFTDTQYF	TGCGCCAGCAGCGAAGGGGGATTCACAGATACGCAGTATTTT
TRBJ2-5	TRBV11-2	many	-	CASSLDGRGETQYF	TGTGCCAGCAGCTTAGACGGCCGCGGAGAGACCCAGTACTTC
TRBJ2-7	TRBV10-1	many	TRBD2	CASIGSGRVNYEQYF	TGCGCCAGCATTGGTAGCGGGAGGGTTAACTACGAGCAGTACTTC
TRBJ2-2	TRBV11-2	once	-	CASSPTLDTGELFF	TGTGCCAGCAGCCCTACACTAGACACCGGGGAGCTGTTTTTT
TRBJ2-5	TRBV5-1	few	-	CASSHGGTGSQETQYF	TGCGCCAGCAGCCACGGGGGAACAGGGAGCCAAGAGACCCAGTACTTC
TRBJ2-7	TRBV7-3	-	TRBD1	CASSLMGQGYEQYF	TGTGCCAGCAGCTTAATGGGACAGGGCTACGAGCAGTACTTC
TRBJ2-4	TRBV11-2	few	-	CASSLEALTTNIQYF	TGTGCCAGCAGCTTAGAGGCTCTTACTACAAACATTCAGTACTTC
TRBJ2-7	TRBV4-1	-	-	CASSARVLLTYEQYF	TGCGCCAGCAGCGCCAGGGTCCTATTAACCTACGAGCAGTACTTC
TRBJ2-7	TRBV20-1	few	TRBD1	CSAPRTGGVEQYF	TGCAGTGCTCCCCGGACAGGGGGCGTCGAGCAGTACTTC
TRBJ2-5	TRBV19	few	TRBD2	CASSIEAGTTQETQYF	TGTGCCAGTAGTATAGAAGCCGGGACTACCCAAGAGACCCAGTACTTC
TRBJ1-5	TRBV5-1	few	TRBD1	CASSPQGADNQPQHF	TGCGCCAGCAGTCCGCAGGGGGCGGACAATCAGCCCCAGCATTTT
TRBJ1-3	TRBV5-1	few	TRBD1	CASSGGQGGGNTIYF	TGCGCCAGCAGCGGTGGACAGGGGGGTGGAAACACCATATATTTT
TRBJ2-7	TRBV3-1	few	-	CASSHLNYGEQYF	TGTGCCAGCAGCCATTTAAACTATGGCGAGCAGTACTTC
TRBJ2-2	TRBV7-9	-	-	CASSEVGGAGGELFF	TGTGCCAGCAGCGAAGTCGGGGGCGCGGGCGGGGAGCTGTTTTTT
TRBJ2-1	TRBV15	-	TRBD1	CATSSPSWTGNEQFF	TGTGCCACCAGCAGCCCGTCCTGGACAGGGAATGAGCAGTTCTTC
TRBJ2-5	TRBV29-1	few	TRBD2	CSVELAAETQYF	TGCAGCGTTGAACTAGCGGCAGAGACCCAGTACTTC
TRBJ2-2	TRBV5-1	-	TRBD2	CASSYGLAGVDGELFF	TGCGCCAGCTCCTATGGGCTAGCGGGAGTGGACGGGGAGCTGTTTTTT